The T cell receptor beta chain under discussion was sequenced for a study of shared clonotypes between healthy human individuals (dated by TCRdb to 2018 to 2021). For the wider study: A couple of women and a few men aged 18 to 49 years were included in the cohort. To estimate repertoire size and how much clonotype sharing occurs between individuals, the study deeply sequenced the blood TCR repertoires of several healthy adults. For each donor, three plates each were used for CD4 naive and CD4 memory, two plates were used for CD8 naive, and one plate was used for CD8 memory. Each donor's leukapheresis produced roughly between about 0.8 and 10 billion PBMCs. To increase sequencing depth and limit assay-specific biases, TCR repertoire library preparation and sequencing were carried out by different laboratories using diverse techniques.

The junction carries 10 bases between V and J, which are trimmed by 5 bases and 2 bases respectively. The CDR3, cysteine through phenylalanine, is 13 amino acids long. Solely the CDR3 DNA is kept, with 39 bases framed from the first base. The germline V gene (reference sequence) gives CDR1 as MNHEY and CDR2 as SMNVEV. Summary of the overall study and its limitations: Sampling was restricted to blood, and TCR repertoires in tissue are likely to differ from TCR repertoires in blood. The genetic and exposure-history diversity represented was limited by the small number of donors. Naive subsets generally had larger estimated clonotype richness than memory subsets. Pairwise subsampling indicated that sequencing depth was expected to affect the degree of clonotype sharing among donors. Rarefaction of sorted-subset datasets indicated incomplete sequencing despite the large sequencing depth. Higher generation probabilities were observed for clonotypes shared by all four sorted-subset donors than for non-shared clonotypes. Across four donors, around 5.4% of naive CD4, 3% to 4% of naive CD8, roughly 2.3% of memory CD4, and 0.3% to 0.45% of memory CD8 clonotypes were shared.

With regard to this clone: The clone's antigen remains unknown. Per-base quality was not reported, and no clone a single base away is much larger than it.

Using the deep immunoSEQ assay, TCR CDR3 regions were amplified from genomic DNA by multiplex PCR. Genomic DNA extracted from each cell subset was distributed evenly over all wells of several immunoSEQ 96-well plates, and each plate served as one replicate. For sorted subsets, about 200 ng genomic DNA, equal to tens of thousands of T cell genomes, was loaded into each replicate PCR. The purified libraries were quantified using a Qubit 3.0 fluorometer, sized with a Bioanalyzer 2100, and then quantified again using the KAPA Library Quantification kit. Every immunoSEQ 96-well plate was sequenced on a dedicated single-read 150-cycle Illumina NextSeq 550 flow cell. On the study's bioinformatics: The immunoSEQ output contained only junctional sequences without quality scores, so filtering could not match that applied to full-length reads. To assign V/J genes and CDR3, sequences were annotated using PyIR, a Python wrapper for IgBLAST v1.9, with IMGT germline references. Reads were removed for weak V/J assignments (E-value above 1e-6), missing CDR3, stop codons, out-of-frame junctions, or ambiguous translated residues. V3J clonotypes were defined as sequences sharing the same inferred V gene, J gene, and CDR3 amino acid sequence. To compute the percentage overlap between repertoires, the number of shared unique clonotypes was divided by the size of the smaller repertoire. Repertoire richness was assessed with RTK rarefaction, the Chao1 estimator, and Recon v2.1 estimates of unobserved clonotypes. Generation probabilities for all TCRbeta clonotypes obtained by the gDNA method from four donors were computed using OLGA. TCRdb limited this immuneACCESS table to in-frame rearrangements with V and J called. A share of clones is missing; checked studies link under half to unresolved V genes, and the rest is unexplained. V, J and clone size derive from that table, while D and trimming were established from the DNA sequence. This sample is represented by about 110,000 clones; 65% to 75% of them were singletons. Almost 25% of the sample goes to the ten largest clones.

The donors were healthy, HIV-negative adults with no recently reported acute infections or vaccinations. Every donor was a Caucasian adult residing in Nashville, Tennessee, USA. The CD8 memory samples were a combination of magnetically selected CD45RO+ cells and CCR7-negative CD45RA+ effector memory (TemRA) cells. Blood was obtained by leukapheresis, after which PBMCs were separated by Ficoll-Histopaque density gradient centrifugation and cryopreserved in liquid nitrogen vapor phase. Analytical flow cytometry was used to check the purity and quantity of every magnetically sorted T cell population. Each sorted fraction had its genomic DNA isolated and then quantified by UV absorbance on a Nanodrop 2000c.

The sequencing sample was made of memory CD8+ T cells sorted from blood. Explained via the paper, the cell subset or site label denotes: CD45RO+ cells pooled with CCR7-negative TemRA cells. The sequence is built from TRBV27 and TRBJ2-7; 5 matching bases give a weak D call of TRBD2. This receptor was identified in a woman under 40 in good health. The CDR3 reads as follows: CASSPGKTYEQYF. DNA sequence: TGTGCCAGCAGTCCCGGGAAAACCTACGAGCAGTACTTC.